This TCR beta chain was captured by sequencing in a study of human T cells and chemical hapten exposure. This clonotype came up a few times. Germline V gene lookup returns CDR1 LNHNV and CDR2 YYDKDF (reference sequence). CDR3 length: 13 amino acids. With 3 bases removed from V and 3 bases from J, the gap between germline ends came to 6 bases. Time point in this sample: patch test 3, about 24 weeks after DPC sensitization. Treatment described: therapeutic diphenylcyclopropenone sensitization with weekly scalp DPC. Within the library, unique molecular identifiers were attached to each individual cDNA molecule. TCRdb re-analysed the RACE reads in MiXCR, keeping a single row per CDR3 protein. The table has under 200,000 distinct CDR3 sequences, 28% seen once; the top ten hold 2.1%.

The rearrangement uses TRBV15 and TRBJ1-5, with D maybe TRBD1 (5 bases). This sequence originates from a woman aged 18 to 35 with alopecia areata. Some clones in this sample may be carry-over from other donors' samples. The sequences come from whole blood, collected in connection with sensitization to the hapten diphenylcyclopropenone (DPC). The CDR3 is CATSRDINQPQHF. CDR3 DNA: TGTGCCACCAGCAGGGACATCAATCAGCCCCAGCATTTT.